This is a list of T cell receptor beta chains from one sample in a study of blood T cell repertoires in COVID-19. Here immunoSEQ multiplex PCR was the method, and the copy in TCRdb shows in-frame clones only, minus some. The table includes 200,000 to 250,000 clones, 86% detected once. Sequenced material: PBMCs or T cells enriched from blood (not recorded which). The receptors come from a woman aged 25 to 39 who had been exposed to COVID-19. Each CDR3 is given with its conserved first and last residue. D genes are given only for firm matches. The size entry is marked missing in some rows and otherwise reads once, few, many or a size class.

clone size	CDR3 length	D gene	V gene	J gene	CDR3 DNA	CDR3 protein
.	15	.	TRBV5-4	TRBJ1-1	TGTGCCAGCAGCCCAGACGTTGGGGGGACCACTGAAGCTTTCTTT	CASSPDVGGTTEAFF
.	14	TRBD1	TRBV30	TRBJ1-1	TGTGCCTGGAGTGTACTGACAGGGGGCACTGAAGCTTTCTTT	CAWSVLTGGTEAFF
.	12	.	TRBV3-1/TRBV3-2	TRBJ2-1	TGTGCCAGCAGCCAAGTAAACAATGAGCAGTTCTTC	CASSQVNNEQFF
.	16	TRBD2	TRBV4-2	TRBJ2-7	TGTGCCAGCAGCCGGTCGGCTAGCGGGGGGGCCTACGAGCAGTACTTC	CASSRSASGGAYEQYF
.	15	.	TRBV10-2	TRBJ2-3	TGCGCCAGCAGTGATTTAGGGGGTGGCACAGATACGCAGTATTTT	CASSDLGGGTDTQYF
once	15	TRBD2	TRBV11-2	TRBJ2-1	TGTGCCAGCAGCTTTAGCGGGGGCCGCTACAATGAGCAGTTCTTC	CASSFSGGRYNEQFF
.	13	TRBD2	TRBV7-2	TRBJ2-4	TGTGCCAGCAGCTTGGGACTAGCGGGGAGCAGTGGCTTC	CASSLGLAGSSGF
once	13	.	TRBV2	TRBJ1-2	TGTGCCAGCAAAGAGGGGGGGCGAGATGGCTACACCTTC	CASKEGGRDGYTF
once	16	.	TRBV7-2	TRBJ1-5	TGTGCCAGCAGCTTAGGGCGGCAGGGCTGGGATCAGCCCCAGCATTTT	CASSLGRQGWDQPQHF
.	14	TRBD1	TRBV5-4	TRBJ2-7	TGTGCCAGCACCGGGACAGGACCCCAATACGAGCAGTACTTC	CASTGTGPQYEQYF
.	17	TRBD1	TRBV5-1	TRBJ1-1	TGCGCCAGCAGCTTGGATCGGGACAGGGCAATGAACACTGAAGCTTTCTTT	CASSLDRDRAMNTEAFF
.	14	.	TRBV6-5	TRBJ2-7	TGTGCCAGCAGTAGCGTCCAGGGATTCTCGGAGCAGTACTTC	CASSSVQGFSEQYF
.	14	TRBD1	TRBV27	TRBJ2-7	TGTGCCAGCAGTTGGGACAGCCGCTCCTACGAGCAGTACTTC	CASSWDSRSYEQYF
.	13	.	TRBV11-2	TRBJ1-2	TGTGCCAGCAGCTTAGGTGAGGGATCCGGCTACACCTTC	CASSLGEGSGYTF
.	14	TRBD2	TRBV28	TRBJ2-3	TGTGCCAGCAGTTTTTTTCGGGGGGCAGATACGCAGTATTTT	CASSFFRGADTQYF
.	15	TRBD1	TRBV2	TRBJ2-7	TGTGCCAGCAAGGGGTCGACAGGGGCCAACTACGAGCAGTACTTC	CASKGSTGANYEQYF
few	18	.	TRBV5-1	TRBJ1-4	TGCGCCAGCAGCAAAGGAGATGGGGAGTTGGGGACTAATGAAAAACTGTTTTTT	CASSKGDGELGTNEKLFF
few	13	.	TRBV25-1	TRBJ1-1	TGTGCCAGCAGTGAAGTTCTCCACACTGAAGCTTTCTTT	CASSEVLHTEAFF
.	14	.	TRBV27	TRBJ2-7	TGTGCCAGCAGTTTAACAGGGTACCCTTACGAGCAGTACTTC	CASSLTGYPYEQYF
.	12	.	TRBV30	TRBJ1-6	TGTGCCTACTCGGGGGTAAGGTCACCCCTCCACTTT	CAYSGVRSPLHF
.	15	TRBD1	TRBV19	TRBJ1-1	TGTGCCAGTAGTACCACAGGGGGGATGAACACTGAAGCTTTCTTT	CASSTTGGMNTEAFF
.	14	.	TRBV11-3	TRBJ1-3	TGTGCCAGCAGCCCCCACTCGGGGGGAAACACCATATATTTT	CASSPHSGGNTIYF
.	12	.	TRBV12-3/TRBV12-4	TRBJ1-2	TGTGCCAGCAGCTTTGTGGGAGATGGCTACACCTTC	CASSFVGDGYTF
.	14	TRBD1	TRBV11-1	TRBJ2-7	TGTGCCAGCAGCCTGGACAGGGGGCCGGGAGAGCAGTACTTC	CASSLDRGPGEQYF
.	17	.	TRBV9	TRBJ1-2	TGTGCCAGCAGCGTTGCGGGTCGTAAGGGAATGGGCTATGGCTACACCTTC	CASSVAGRKGMGYGYTF
.	18	.	TRBV10-3	TRBJ2-7	TGTGCCATCAGTGAGGTGACTAATATTGGGACAAAAGCCTACGAGCAGTACTTC	CAISEVTNIGTKAYEQYF